Each of the 17 T cell receptor beta chains below was sequenced from the same sample in a study of blood T cell repertoires in COVID-19. Produced via immunoSEQ multiplex PCR; TCRdb's table is partial and in-frame only. The table records approximately 210,000 clones, 82% of them present only once. Material for sequencing was PBMCs or T cells enriched from blood (not recorded which). The receptors here all came from a man aged 40-55 years who had recovered from COVID-19.

The V gene is TRBV5-1, the J gene TRBJ2-7; 8 bases are shared with TRBD2. Trimming cost V 7 bases and J 6 bases; bases outside gene matches: 12. The germline CDR1 and CDR2 sequences are SGHRS and YFSETQ. This CDR3 has 14 amino acids. Written as DNA, the CDR3 is TGCGCCAGCCGCACGGGGAGCGGGGGCGGCGAGCAGTACTTC. It is translated as CASRTGSGGGEQYF.

The V and J genes are TRBV5-1 and TRBJ2-2; D is perhaps TRBD2 (5 bases). Germline V gives CDR1 SGHRS, CDR2 YFSETQ. Trimming shortened V by 4 bases and J by 3 bases, and 7 bases separated the two germline ends. There are 13 residues in the CDR3. The CDR3 DNA is TGCGCCAGCAGCCCACTAGACACCGGGGAGCTGTTTTTT. This codes for CASSPLDTGELFF.

The V and J genes are TRBV24-1 and TRBJ2-5; no definite D call. The V and J ends lost 7 bases and 0 bases respectively, with 8 bases between them. Germline values: CDR1 KGHDR, CDR2 SFDVKD. This CDR3 comprises 13 residues. The CDR3 sequence: CATSNSYQETQYF. The CDR3 DNA reads as TGTGCCACCAGCAACAGTTACCAAGAGACCCAGTACTTC.

The chain is built from TRBV11-3 and TRBJ1-5; the match to TRBD1 covers 9 bases. J lost 0 bases, V lost 6 bases, and 9 bases had no gene match. CDR1 is SGHNT and CDR2 is YENEEA in the germline V gene. This CDR3 is 17 amino acids long. CDR3 sequence (DNA): TGTGCCAGCAGGGACCGGGACAGGGAGTATAGCAATCAGCCCCAGCATTTT. The encoded protein is CASRDRDREYSNQPQHF.

The chain recombines TRBV19 with TRBJ1-1; D unclear. The CDR3 is 13 amino acids. Between the trimmed V and J ends, which lost 3 bases and 4 bases, there was a span of 9 bases. Germline CDR1 reads LNHDA; CDR2 reads SQIVND (reference sequence). In DNA form, the CDR3 reads TGTGCCAGTAGTATGCGGGAACGCACTGAAGCTTTCTTT. The encoded protein is CASSMRERTEAFF.

This clone is a singleton in its sample. The V gene is TRBV19, the J gene TRBJ1-1, with 12 nucleotides matching TRBD1. CDR3 length equals 15 residues. V was pared by 7 bases and J by 4 bases, with 7 bases of the junction left unmatched. The germline gives CDR1 LNHDA, CDR2 SQIVND (reference sequence). In nucleotides, the CDR3 is TGTGCCAGTAACCGGCGGGACAGGGGGCTCACTGAAGCTTTCTTT. Residues: CASNRRDRGLTEAFF.

The chain joins TRBV10-3 to TRBJ1-5; D remains ambiguous. With 2 bases removed from V and 6 bases from J, the gap between germline ends came to 5 bases. The germline CDR1 and CDR2 sequences are ENHRY and SYGVKD. This CDR3 has 12 residues. CDR3 amino acids: CAISEGSQPQHF. Written as DNA, the CDR3 is TGTGCCATCAGTGAGGGTAGTCAGCCCCAGCATTTT.

The V and J genes are TRBV2 and TRBJ1-2; a possible D gene is TRBD1 (5 bases). Trimming cost V 9 bases and J 1 base, with 12 bases left between them. Germline CDR1 reads SNHLY; CDR2 reads FYNNEI. The length of the CDR3 is 13 residues. CDR3 sequence: CASSTEINYGYTF. The DNA for the CDR3 is TGTGCCAGTTCGACAGAGATTAACTATGGCTACACCTTC.

This clone has just a few counts. This sequence joins TRBV2 and TRBJ2-7, with D possibly matching TRBD1 (5 bases). The ends were cut back, 2 bases at V and 0 bases at J, with 5 bases in the middle. Germline CDR1 is SNHLY and CDR2 is FYNNEI. The CDR3 sequence is 13 residues long. The CDR3 loop reads CASSERGSYEQYF. The CDR3 DNA reads TGTGCCAGCAGTGAAAGGGGCTCCTACGAGCAGTACTTC.

This chain connects TRBV2 to TRBJ2-1; D remains ambiguous. The CDR3 has 16 residues. Per the germline V gene, CDR1 is SNHLY and CDR2 is FYNNEI. V gave up 7 bases and J gave up 0 bases, with 16 bases separating them. The CDR3 coding sequence is TGTGCCAGCATTCAGACTTCTGCCTACTCCTACAATGAGCAGTTCTTC. As protein: CASIQTSAYSYNEQFF.

The V call is TRBV5-5, the J call TRBJ2-7; 7 bases match TRBD1. The germline CDR1 and CDR2 sequences are SGHKS and YYEKEE (reference sequence). CDR3 length: 14 residues. J gave up 6 bases and V 4 bases, and 10 bases lay outside the gene matches. The CDR3 reads CASSLDRVEGEQYF. CDR3 nucleotides: TGTGCCAGCAGCCTCGACAGGGTTGAGGGCGAGCAGTACTTC.

The gene calls are TRBV5-5 and TRBJ1-2, with a tentative D call TRBD1 (5 bases). The CDR3 is 16 residues long. The germline V and J ends were trimmed by 5 bases and 1 base, with 18 bases remaining between them. Germline CDR1 and CDR2: SGHKS and YYEKEE (reference sequence). The CDR3 is CASSQNSGTFNYGYTF. CDR3 coding DNA: TGTGCCAGCAGTCAAAACTCCGGGACTTTTAACTATGGCTACACCTTC.

This chain links TRBV7-9 with TRBJ1-5; D gene uncertain. CDR3 length equals 15 residues. V was shortened by 1 base and J by 1 base, with 8 bases between the two germline ends. In germline, CDR1 is SEHNR, CDR2 FQNEAQ (reference sequence). Written as DNA, the CDR3 is TGTGCCAGCAGCTTAGACGGAGGCAGCAATCAGCCCCAGCATTTT. It codes for CASSLDGGSNQPQHF.

The chain is built from TRBV29-1 and TRBJ2-6; D gene uncertain. Trimming stripped 6 bases from V and 4 bases from J, with 10 bases between. The CDR3 loop spans 13 amino acids. From germline, CDR1 is SQVTM and CDR2 ANQGSEA. CDR3 residues: CSVRSSGANVLTF. CDR3 sequence (DNA): TGCAGCGTGAGGAGTTCCGGGGCCAACGTCCTGACTTTC.

The chain recombines TRBV9 with TRBJ1-4; no firm D call. The CDR3 runs to 14 residues. The V gene lost 4 bases and the J gene lost 4 bases, with 11 bases spanning the gap. Germline CDR1 SGDLS, CDR2 YYNGEE. This CDR3 reads CASSLRGSNEKLFF. CDR3 DNA: TGTGCCAGCAGCTTAAGAGGAAGTAATGAAAAACTGTTTTTT.

This clone was seen just once. A read error may account for a junction end that differs from germline. The gene calls are TRBV19 and TRBJ1-1; 8 bases match TRBD1. The CDR3 consists of 13 residues. Germline V gene sequence: CDR1 LNHDA, CDR2 SQIVND (reference sequence). CDR3 sequence reads: CADRGEPNTEAFF. The DNA for the CDR3 is TGCGCTGACAGGGGCGAACCAAACACTGAAGCTTTCTTT.

This sequence joins TRBV19 and TRBJ1-1; TRBD1 agrees at 7 bases. CDR1 and CDR2 from the germline V gene are LNHDA and SQIVND (reference sequence). The CDR3 length is 15 residues. J was trimmed by 0 bases and V by 4 bases; bases with no gene match: 5. DNA for the CDR3: TGTGCCAGTAGTAGCGGGGACAGCATGAACACTGAAGCTTTCTTT. Translating gives CASSSGDSMNTEAFF.